The 19 T cell receptor beta chains presented below share a single source sample, sequenced in a study of Graves' ophthalmopathy and Graves' hyperthyroidism. The TCR beta CDR3 regions underwent amplification from RNA transcripts. An initial RT-PCR round employing HTBI primers preceded a second-round multiplex PCR. Using its own MiXCR run on the multiplex PCR reads, TCRdb lists one record per CDR3 protein. The sample has about 410,000 distinct CDR3 sequences, 18% seen once; the top ten hold roughly 1.5%. Source material: peripheral blood. Receptor source: a young woman with Graves' ophthalmopathy.

This clonotype occurred many times. V is TRBV29-1 and J is TRBJ1-1; possibly TRBD1 for D (6 bases). The V gene's germline CDR1 is SQVTM and CDR2 ANQGSEA. V was pared by 0 bases and J by 6 bases, with 11 bases between. The CDR3 runs 13 residues. DNA for the CDR3: TGCAGCGTTGAAGAAAGGAGGACAGCTGAAGCTTTCTTT. It is translated as CSVEERRTAEAFF.

This clonotype has a count of ten or more. The rearrangement uses TRBV20-1 and TRBJ1-2; D is undetermined. The V and J ends lost 0 bases and 0 bases respectively, with 11 bases between them. Per germline, CDR1 DFQATT and CDR2 SNEGSKA (reference sequence). This CDR3 contains 15 residues. The CDR3 sequence: CSARDGTASNYGYTF. DNA of the CDR3: TGCAGTGCTAGAGATGGAACAGCCTCTAACTATGGCTACACCTTC.

This clonotype was counted at least ten times. The V gene is TRBV29-1, the J gene TRBJ1-1; D remains unclear. Trimming removed 2 bases at V and 2 bases at J, with 9 bases between. The germline V gene encodes CDR1 SQVTM and CDR2 ANQGSEA. CDR3 length: 13 residues. The CDR3 coding sequence is TGCAGCGTTGAAACGTCAGGAAACACTGAAGCTTTCTTT. It is translated as CSVETSGNTEAFF.

This clonotype came up many times. V is TRBV19 and J is TRBJ2-2; possibly TRBD1 for D (6 bases). CDR3 length: 15 amino acids. V dropped 0 bases and J dropped 3 bases, with 8 bases sitting between them. Germline CDR1 and CDR2: LNHDA and SQIVND (reference sequence). CDR3 loop: CASSIDGGDTGELFF. The DNA of the CDR3 is TGTGCCAGTAGTATAGATGGGGGCGACACCGGGGAGCTGTTTTTT.

This clonotype was counted at least ten times. The chain has TRBV27 and TRBJ2-7; D is tentatively TRBD1 or TRBD2 (5 bases each). V shed 8 bases and J shed 2 bases, with 13 bases lying between them. The germline gives CDR1 MNHEY, CDR2 SMNVEV (reference sequence). This CDR3 region has 13 residues. This CDR3 is CASGDGDAYEQYF. The CDR3 DNA follows: TGTGCCAGCGGTGATGGGGACGCCTACGAGCAGTACTTC.

This clonotype has at least ten counts. The rearrangement links TRBV7-6 to TRBJ1-1; no reliable D call. The CDR3 loop spans 15 amino acids. The germline gives CDR1 SGHVS, CDR2 FNYEAQ. The V end was cut by 8 bases, the J end by 0 bases, with 16 bases between. The CDR3 spells CASSPSYSLNTEAFF. The CDR3 nucleotides are TGTGCCAGCTCCCCCTCGTACTCCCTGAACACTGAAGCTTTCTTT.

At least ten counts were recorded for this clonotype. The chain has TRBV29-1 and TRBJ1-1; TRBD1 might be the D (6 bases). The ends were cut back, 7 bases at V and 5 bases at J, with 20 bases in the middle. Germline CDR1 reads SQVTM; CDR2 reads ANQGSEA. CDR3 length: 14 residues. The CDR3 nucleotides read TGCAGCGCCCAACAGGGACCAGAGGGAACTGAAGCTTTCTTT. It encodes CSAQQGPEGTEAFF.

This clonotype appeared a single time. The gene calls are TRBV28 and TRBJ2-5; D perhaps matches TRBD2 (7 bases). This CDR3 is built from 16 residues. Per the germline V gene, CDR1 is MDHEN and CDR2 is SYDVKM. Trimming pared 8 bases from V and 7 bases from J, leaving 26 bases between. The CDR3 DNA reads TGTGCCAGCGGGGGGGCTAAACAGGGTACCCTTCTGACCCAGTACTTC. Translation: CASGGAKQGTLLTQYF. Supplemented by reference TRBV28 and TRBJ2-5, the full variable domain reads DVKVTQSSRYLVKRTGEKVFLECVQDMDHENMFWYRQDPGLGLRLIYFSYDVKMKEKGDIPEGYSVSREKKERFSLILESASTNQTSMYLCASGGAKQGTLLTQYFGPGTRLLVL.

This clonotype was seen repeatedly, ten times or more. The chain couples TRBV7-8 to TRBJ2-5; D is ambiguous. The CDR3 contains 9 residues. Germline loops: CDR1 SGHVS, CDR2 FQNEAQ. CDR3 nucleotide sequence: TGTGCATGTGGGGAGACCCAGTACTTC. As protein: CACGETQYF.

In this sample, this clonotype turned up many times. This chain links TRBV3-1 with TRBJ1-1; tentative D call: TRBD1 (5 bases). The CDR3 spans 14 residues. The V and J ends lost 1 base and 5 bases respectively, with 11 bases between them. Looked up from germline, CDR1 is LGHDT and CDR2 is YNNKEL (reference sequence). CDR3 loop: CASSQGGRLTEAFF. The CDR3 nucleotides read TGTGCCAGCAGCCAAGGGGGACGTCTGACTGAAGCTTTCTTT.

This clonotype showed up many times. The chain is built from TRBV7-2 and TRBJ2-7; D possibly corresponds to TRBD2 (6 bases). This CDR3 spans 12 amino acids. From germline, CDR1 is SGHTA and CDR2 FQGNSA. The V gene lost 7 bases and the J gene lost 3 bases, with 10 bases spanning the gap. The CDR3 DNA is TGTGCCAGCACACCCGGGGGCTACGAGCAGTACTTC. This translates into CASTPGGYEQYF.

This clonotype has a handful of counts. The chain recombines TRBV25-1 with TRBJ2-5, with 7 bases lining up with TRBD2. Per germline, CDR1 MGHDK and CDR2 SYGVNS. The CDR3 runs to 17 residues. V was clipped by 4 bases and J by 0 bases; unmatched bases: 11. This CDR3 reads CASSGYPSGSYQETQYF. As DNA, the CDR3 is TGTGCCAGCAGTGGTTATCCTAGCGGCTCGTACCAAGAGACCCAGTACTTC.

V usage is TRBV6-2 or TRBV6-3 and J usage is TRBJ2-7; D is perhaps TRBD1 (5 bases). CDR1 and CDR2 (germline): MNHEY, SVGEGT. This CDR3 is 12 amino acids long. V was clipped by 8 bases and J by 2 bases, with 10 bases between them. The CDR3 protein is CASLDTTYEQYF. The CDR3 DNA is TGTGCCAGCCTGGACACAACCTACGAGCAGTACTTC.

This clonotype was seen many times. CDR3 region: CASSQDTGGPYEQYF. CDR3 in DNA: TGCGCCAGCAGCCAAGATACGGGGGGGCCCTACGAGCAGTACTTC. The chain recombines TRBV4-3 with TRBJ2-7, with 8 bases identical to TRBD2. The CDR3 runs to 15 residues. J lost 2 bases, V lost 0 bases, and 3 bases had no gene match. Per the germline V gene, CDR1 is LGHNA and CDR2 is YSLEER.

This clonotype appeared a single time. The chain joins TRBV27 to TRBJ2-7, with D maybe TRBD1 (6 bases). Germline-derived CDR1 and CDR2 are MNHEY and SMNVEV (reference sequence). The CDR3 loop spans 14 amino acids. V lost 5 bases and J lost 3, with 14 bases in between. CDR3 nucleotide sequence: TGTGCCAGCAGTGAACAACAGGGTTACTACGAGCAGTACTTC. Encoded protein: CASSEQQGYYEQYF.

Ten or more counts support this clonotype. The chain combines TRBV6-5 with TRBJ1-5, with 11 positions matching TRBD1. The trim removed 5 bases at V and 1 base at J, leaving 13 bases unmatched. The CDR3 loop spans 19 amino acids. CDR1 and CDR2 (germline): MNHEY, SVGAGI. The CDR3 here is CASSLPGTGGPLSNQPQHF. CDR3 DNA: TGTGCCAGCAGTCTACCCGGGACAGGGGGTCCTTTAAGCAATCAGCCCCAGCATTTT.

This clonotype was counted many times. The CDR3 spells CASRTEGGAGTGELFF. As DNA, the CDR3 is TGTGCCAGCAGAACCGAAGGGGGCGCAGGTACCGGGGAGCTGTTTTTT. This rearrangement joins TRBV7-3 to TRBJ2-2; 7 bases are a match to TRBD1. The CDR3 spans 16 residues. Per germline, CDR1 SGHTA and CDR2 FQGTGA. With 6 bases clipped from V and 5 bases from J, the junction kept 12 bases outside the gene matches.

This clonotype turned up a few times. V is TRBV15 and J is TRBJ1-2; D is possibly TRBD1 (5 bases). The V end was cut by 5 bases, the J end by 4 bases, with 11 bases between. The CDR3 contains 13 residues. CDR1 is LNHNV and CDR2 is YYDKDF in the germline V gene (reference sequence). As DNA, the CDR3 is TGTGCCACCAGCCCCGGGGCCGGCTATGGCTACACCTTC. Translation gives CATSPGAGYGYTF.

This clonotype was picked up many times. This rearrangement joins TRBV7-8 to TRBJ1-1; TRBD1 matches 7 bases. V gave up 1 base and J gave up 0 bases; unmatched junction bases: 2. The germline V gene encodes CDR1 SGHVS and CDR2 FQNEAQ. The CDR3 is 15 residues long. The CDR3 protein is CASSLVGTVNTEAFF. CDR3 nucleotides: TGTGCCAGCAGCTTAGTGGGGACAGTGAACACTGAAGCTTTCTTT.